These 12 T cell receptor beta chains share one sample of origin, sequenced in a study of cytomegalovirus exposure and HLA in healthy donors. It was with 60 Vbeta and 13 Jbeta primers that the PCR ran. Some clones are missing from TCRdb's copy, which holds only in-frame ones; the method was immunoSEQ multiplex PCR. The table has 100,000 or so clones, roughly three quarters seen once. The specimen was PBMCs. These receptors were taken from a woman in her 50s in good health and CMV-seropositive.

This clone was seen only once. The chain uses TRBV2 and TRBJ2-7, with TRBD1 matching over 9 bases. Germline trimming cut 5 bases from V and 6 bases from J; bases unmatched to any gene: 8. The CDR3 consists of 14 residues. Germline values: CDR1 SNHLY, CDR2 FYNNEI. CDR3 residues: CASSFDRGGGEQYF. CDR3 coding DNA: TGTGCCAGCAGTTTCGACAGGGGGGGAGGCGAGCAGTACTTC.

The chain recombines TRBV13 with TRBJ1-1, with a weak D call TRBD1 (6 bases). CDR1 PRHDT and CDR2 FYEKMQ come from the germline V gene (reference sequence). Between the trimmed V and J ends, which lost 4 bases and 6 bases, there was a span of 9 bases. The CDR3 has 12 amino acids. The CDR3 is CASSSTGAEAFF. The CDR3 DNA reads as TGTGCCAGCAGCTCGACAGGAGCTGAAGCTTTCTTT.

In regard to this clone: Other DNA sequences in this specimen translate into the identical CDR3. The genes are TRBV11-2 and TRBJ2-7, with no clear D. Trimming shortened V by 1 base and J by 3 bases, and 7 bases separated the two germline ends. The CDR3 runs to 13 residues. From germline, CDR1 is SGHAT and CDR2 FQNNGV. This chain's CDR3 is CASSLVALYEQYF. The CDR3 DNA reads TGTGCCAGCAGCTTAGTGGCCCTCTACGAGCAGTACTTC.

The CDR3 DNA reads TGTGCCAGCAGCCCTGCCCAAAGAGCGGGAGACCAGTACTTC. This encodes CASSPAQRAGDQYF. J is TRBJ2-5 and V is TRBV5-6, with TRBD2 identical over 8 bases. The junction had 12 bases not matched to a gene; V was cut back by 4 bases and J by 10 bases. In germline, CDR1 is SGHDT, CDR2 YYEEEE. The CDR3 runs 14 residues. The full variable domain, completed using reference TRBV5-6 and TRBJ2-5, is DAGVTQSPTHLIKTRGQQVTLRCSPKSGHDTVSWYQQALGQGPQFIFQYYEEEERQRGNFPDRFSGHQFPNYSSELNVNALLLGDSALYLCASSPAQRAGDQYFGPGTRLLVL.

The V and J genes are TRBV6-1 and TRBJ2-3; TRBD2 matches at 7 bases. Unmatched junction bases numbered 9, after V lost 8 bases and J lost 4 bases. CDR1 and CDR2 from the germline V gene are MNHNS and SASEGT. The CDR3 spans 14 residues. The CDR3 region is CASVRLAPPDTQYF. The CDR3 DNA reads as TGTGCCAGCGTCCGACTAGCCCCGCCAGATACGCAGTATTTT.

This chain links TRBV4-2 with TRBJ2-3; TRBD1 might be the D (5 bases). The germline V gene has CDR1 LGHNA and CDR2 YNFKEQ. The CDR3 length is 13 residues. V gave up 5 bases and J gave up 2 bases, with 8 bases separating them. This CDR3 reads CASSGALTDTQYF. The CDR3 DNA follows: TGTGCCAGCAGCGGGGCCCTCACAGATACGCAGTATTTT.

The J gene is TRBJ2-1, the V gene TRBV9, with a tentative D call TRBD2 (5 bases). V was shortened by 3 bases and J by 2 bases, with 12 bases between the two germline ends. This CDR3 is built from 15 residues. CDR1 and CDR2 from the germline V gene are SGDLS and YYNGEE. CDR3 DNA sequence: TGTGCCAGCAGCGCAGAGGGAATCACCTACAATGAGCAGTTCTTC. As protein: CASSAEGITYNEQFF.

The CDR3 spells CASSVSGEPSYEQYF. CDR3 nucleotides: TGTGCCAGCAGCGTCAGCGGAGAACCCTCCTACGAGCAGTACTTC. V gene TRBV9 combines with J gene TRBJ2-7; tentative D call: TRBD2 (5 bases). This CDR3 has 15 amino acids. Germline assignment: CDR1 SGDLS and CDR2 YYNGEE. The ends were cut back, 2 bases at V and 0 bases at J, with 12 bases in the middle.

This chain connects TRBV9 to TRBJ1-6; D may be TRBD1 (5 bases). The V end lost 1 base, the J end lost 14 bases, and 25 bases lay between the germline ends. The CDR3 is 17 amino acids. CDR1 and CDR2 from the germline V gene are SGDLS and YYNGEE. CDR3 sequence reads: CASSVSPGRVRGKSLHF. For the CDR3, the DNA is TGTGCCAGCAGCGTATCCCCAGGAAGGGTCCGGGGGAAGTCCCTCCACTTT.

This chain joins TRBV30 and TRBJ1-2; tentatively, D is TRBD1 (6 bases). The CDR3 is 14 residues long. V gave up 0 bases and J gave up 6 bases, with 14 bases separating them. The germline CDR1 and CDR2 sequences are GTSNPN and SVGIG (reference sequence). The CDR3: CAWSVVTGWDGYTF. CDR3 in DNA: TGTGCCTGGAGTGTGGTAACAGGGTGGGATGGCTACACCTTC.

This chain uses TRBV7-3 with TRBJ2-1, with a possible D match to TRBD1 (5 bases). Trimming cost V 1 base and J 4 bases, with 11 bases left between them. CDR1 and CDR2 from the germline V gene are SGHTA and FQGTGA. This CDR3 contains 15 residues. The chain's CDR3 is CASSLIQGIYNEQFF. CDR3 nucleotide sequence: TGTGCCAGCAGCTTAATCCAGGGCATATACAATGAGCAGTTCTTC.

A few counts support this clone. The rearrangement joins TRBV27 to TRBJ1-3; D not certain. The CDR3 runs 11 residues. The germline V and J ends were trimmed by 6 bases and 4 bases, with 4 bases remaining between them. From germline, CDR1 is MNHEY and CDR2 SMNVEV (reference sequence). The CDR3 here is CASRRGNTIYF. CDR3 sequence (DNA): TGTGCCAGCAGGCGGGGAAACACCATATATTTT.